This TCR beta chain was observed in a study of blood T cell repertoires in COVID-19. In the study overall: Italy, Spain and the United States were the sources of the convalescent and acute COVID-19 samples. The cDNA or gDNA used as material had been derived from T cells, B-cell-depleted T cells, or PBMCs.

Germline V lookup: CDR1 LGHNT, CDR2 FRNRAP. This CDR3 is 15 amino acids long. After removal of 6 bases from V and 3 bases from J, the junction contained 6 bases not matched to a gene. Original analysis: Cell counts per sample came from amplifying reference gene primers. Here immunoSEQ multiplex PCR was the method, and the copy in TCRdb shows in-frame clones only, minus some. V, J and clone size are those of that table, while D and trimming were read from the DNA. Seen here are fewer than 400,000 clones, roughly 85% observed once, and the top ten hold roughly 3.6%. The chain recombines TRBV12-5 with TRBJ2-1, with TRBD2 matching 9 bases. The sequenced sample consisted of peripheral blood. This sequence was found in a woman between 18 and 29 years old with acute or convalescent COVID-19. CDR3 nucleotide sequence: TGTGCTAGTGGCCGGGGACTAGCAGACTACAATGAGCAGTTCTTC. Encoded protein: CASGRGLADYNEQFF.